This T cell receptor (beta chain) originates from a study of T cell repertoires in cytomegalovirus infection. Study results and limitations: Dominant in the ex vivo response were TCR beta clonotypes restricted by HLA-C and specific for CMV.

MiXCR was run by TCRdb on the reads, yielding one entry per CDR3 protein. The repertoire has about half a million distinct CDR3 sequences, about 39% of them found once; the top ten carry roughly two fifths. The CDR3 is made up of 14 amino acids. V was clipped by 7 bases and J by 5 bases; unmatched bases: 8. The germline V gene encodes CDR1 MDHEN and CDR2 SYDVKM. Concerning this clonotype: What it binds is not known.

The sequenced sample was cultured PBMCs, obtained from culture after CMV antigen stimulation. The sequence was obtained from a human donor in good health (CMV status not recorded). Some clones in this sample may be carry-over from other donors' samples. The rearrangement links TRBV28 to TRBJ2-5; 9 bases align to TRBD2. The CDR3, as DNA: TGTGCCAGCACCCGTGCGGGAGGGGGGGAGACCCAGTACTTC. It translates to CASTRAGGGETQYF. The entire variable domain, with the rest obtained from reference TRBV28 and TRBJ2-5, is as follows: DVKVTQSSRYLVKRTGEKVFLECVQDMDHENMFWYRQDPGLGLRLIYFSYDVKMKEKGDIPEGYSVSREKKERFSLILESASTNQTSMYLCASTRAGGGETQYFGPGTRLLVL.